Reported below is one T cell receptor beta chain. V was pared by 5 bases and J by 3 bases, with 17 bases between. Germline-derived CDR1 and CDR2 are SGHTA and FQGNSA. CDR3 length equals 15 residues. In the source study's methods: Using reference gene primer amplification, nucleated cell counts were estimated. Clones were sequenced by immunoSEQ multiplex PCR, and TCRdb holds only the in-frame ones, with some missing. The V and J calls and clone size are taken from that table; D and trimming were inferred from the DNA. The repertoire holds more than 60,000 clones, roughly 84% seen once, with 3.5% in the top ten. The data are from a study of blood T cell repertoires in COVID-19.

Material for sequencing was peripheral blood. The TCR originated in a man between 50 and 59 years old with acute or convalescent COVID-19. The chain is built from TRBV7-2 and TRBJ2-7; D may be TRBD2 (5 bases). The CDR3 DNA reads TGTGCCAGCAGCACAGACCGTTCGGGAAACTACGAGCAGTACTTC. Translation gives CASSTDRSGNYEQYF.